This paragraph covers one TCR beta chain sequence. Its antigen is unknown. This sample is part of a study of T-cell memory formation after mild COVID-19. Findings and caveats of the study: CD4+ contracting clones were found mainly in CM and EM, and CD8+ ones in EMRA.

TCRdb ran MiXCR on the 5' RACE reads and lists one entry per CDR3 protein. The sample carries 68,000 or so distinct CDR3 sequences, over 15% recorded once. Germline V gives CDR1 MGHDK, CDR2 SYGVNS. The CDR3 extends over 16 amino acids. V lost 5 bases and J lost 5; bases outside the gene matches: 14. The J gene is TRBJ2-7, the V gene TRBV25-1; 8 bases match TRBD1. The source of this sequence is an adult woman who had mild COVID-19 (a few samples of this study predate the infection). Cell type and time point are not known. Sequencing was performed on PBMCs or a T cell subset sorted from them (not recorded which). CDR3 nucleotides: TGTGCCAGCAGTAGCTCCCGGGACAGGATTGTCGACGAGCAGTACTTC. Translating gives CASSSSRDRIVDEQYF.